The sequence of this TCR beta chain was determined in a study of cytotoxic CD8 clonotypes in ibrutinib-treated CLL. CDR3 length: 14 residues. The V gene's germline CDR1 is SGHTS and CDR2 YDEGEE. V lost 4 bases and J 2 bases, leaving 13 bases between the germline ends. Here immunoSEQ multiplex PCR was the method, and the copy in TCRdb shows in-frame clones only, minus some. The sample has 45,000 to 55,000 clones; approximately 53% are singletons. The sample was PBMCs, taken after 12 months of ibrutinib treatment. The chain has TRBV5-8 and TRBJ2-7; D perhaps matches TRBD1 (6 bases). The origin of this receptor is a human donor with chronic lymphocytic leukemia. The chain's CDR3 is CASSRRQAAYEQYF. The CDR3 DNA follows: TGTGCCAGCAGCCGACGACAGGCCGCCTACGAGCAGTACTTC.